The clone carrying this T cell receptor (beta chain) is a singleton in its sample. The CDR3 runs 15 residues. Trimming took off 5 bases at V and 0 bases at J, with 11 bases between the two ends. From germline, CDR1 is MNHEY and CDR2 SVGAGI. Original processing methods: Reference gene primer amplification in the assay estimated nucleated cell counts. Data came from immunoSEQ multiplex PCR; TCRdb stores just in-frame clones and leaves some out. D and trimming come from the DNA, and the V and J calls and clone size come from that table. Of some 250,000 clones detected, approximately 90% appear once; the ten largest clones hold about 0.99%. This entry is derived from a study of blood T cell repertoires in COVID-19. Study summary: Specimens from acute and convalescent COVID-19 originated in the United States, Italy and Spain. T cells, B-cell-depleted T cells, or PBMCs supplied cDNA or gDNA.

The origin of this receptor is a woman aged 40 to 50 who had recovered from COVID-19. The chain has TRBV6-5 and TRBJ1-5; TRBD1 is a possible D gene (5 bases). The sequenced sample consisted of peripheral blood. CDR3 region: CASSPTQVSNQPQHF. In DNA form, the CDR3 reads TGTGCCAGCAGTCCTACACAGGTTAGCAATCAGCCCCAGCATTTT.